The text below deals with one TCR beta chain. The data were obtained in a study of T cell clones after liver transplantation. This table comes from immunoSEQ multiplex PCR, and its TCRdb copy is limited to in-frame clones, with some not included. The top ten hold roughly a third of the sample, which has approximately 18,000 clones, approximately 80% seen once. The junction had 7 bases not matched to a gene; V was cut back by 9 bases and J by 2 bases. Germline lookup yields CDR1 LNHDA and CDR2 SQIVND (reference sequence). CDR3 length equals 14 residues. The V and J genes are TRBV19 and TRBJ1-5; 7 bases are shared with TRBD1. Sequences were derived from CD8+ T cells from blood, sampled about 50 months after liver transplant. The source of this sequence is a human patient who received a liver transplant. A subset of T cells may come from the graft donor. The CDR3 reads CASRGETGNQPQHF. CDR3 nucleotides: TGTGCCAGCAGGGGGGAAACCGGCAATCAGCCCCAGCATTTT.